This T cell receptor (beta chain) comes out of a study of blood T cell repertoires in COVID-19. Study summary: There were acute and convalescent COVID-19 samples, and they came from the United States, Italy and Spain. Sample material is recorded as cDNA or gDNA derived from T cells, B-cell-depleted T cells, or PBMCs.

Germline values: CDR1 LGHDT, CDR2 YNNKEL (reference sequence). V lost 1 base, J lost 5 bases, and 11 bases lay in between. The CDR3 consists of 14 residues. This clone was counted only a few times. In the original processing: It was from reference gene primer amplification that nucleated cell counts were estimated. TCRdb's table, derived via immunoSEQ multiplex PCR, lists solely in-frame clones and lacks some. D and trimming were read from the DNA, whereas the V and J calls and clone size are those reported in that table. The data hold about 91,000 clones, with around nine tenths observed a single time.

The chain carries TRBV3-1 (or the pseudogene TRBV3-2) and TRBJ1-2; a possible D gene is TRBD1 (6 bases). This receptor was identified in a man between 65 and 85 years old with acute or convalescent COVID-19. Sample: peripheral blood. The CDR3 DNA reads as TGTGCCAGCAGCCAAGCCGGGGGGCCTTATGGCTACACCTTC. Its translation: CASSQAGGPYGYTF.